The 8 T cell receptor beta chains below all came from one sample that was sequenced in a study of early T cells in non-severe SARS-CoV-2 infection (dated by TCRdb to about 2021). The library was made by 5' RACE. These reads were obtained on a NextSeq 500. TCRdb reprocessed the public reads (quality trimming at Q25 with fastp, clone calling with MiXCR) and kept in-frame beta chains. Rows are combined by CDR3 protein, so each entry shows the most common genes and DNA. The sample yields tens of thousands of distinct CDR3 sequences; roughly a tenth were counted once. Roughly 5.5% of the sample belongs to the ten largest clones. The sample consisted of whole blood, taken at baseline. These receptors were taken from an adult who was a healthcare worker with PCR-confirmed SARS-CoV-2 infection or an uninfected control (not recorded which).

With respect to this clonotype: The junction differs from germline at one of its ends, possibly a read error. CDR3 sequence reads: CATSRDRQGPETQYF. The CDR3 DNA reads as TGTGCCACCAGCCGAGACCGACAGGGTCCAGAGACCCAGTACTTC. The chain combines TRBV15 with TRBJ2-5; 7 nucleotides align to TRBD1. This CDR3 spans 15 amino acids. Germline V gene lookup returns CDR1 LNHNV and CDR2 YYDKDF (reference sequence).

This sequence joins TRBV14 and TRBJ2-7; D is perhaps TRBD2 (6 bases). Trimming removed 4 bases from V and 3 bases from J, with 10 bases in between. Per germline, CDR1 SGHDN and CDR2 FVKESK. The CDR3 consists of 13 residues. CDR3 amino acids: CASSPQGGYEQYF. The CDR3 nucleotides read TGTGCCAGCAGCCCCCAGGGAGGCTACGAGCAGTACTTC.

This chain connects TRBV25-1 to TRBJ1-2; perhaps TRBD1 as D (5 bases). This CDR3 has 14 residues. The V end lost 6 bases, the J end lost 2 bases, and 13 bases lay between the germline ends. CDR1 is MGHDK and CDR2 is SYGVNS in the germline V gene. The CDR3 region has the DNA TGTGCCAGCAGCACCCTCGACAGAAACTATGGCTACACCTTC. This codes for CASSTLDRNYGYTF.

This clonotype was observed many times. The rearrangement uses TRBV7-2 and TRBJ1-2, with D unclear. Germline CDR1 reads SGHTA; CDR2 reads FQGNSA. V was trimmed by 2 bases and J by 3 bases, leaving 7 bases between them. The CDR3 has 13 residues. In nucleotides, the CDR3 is TGTGCCAGCAGCTTAAGTCGGGACTATGGCTACACCTTC. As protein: CASSLSRDYGYTF.

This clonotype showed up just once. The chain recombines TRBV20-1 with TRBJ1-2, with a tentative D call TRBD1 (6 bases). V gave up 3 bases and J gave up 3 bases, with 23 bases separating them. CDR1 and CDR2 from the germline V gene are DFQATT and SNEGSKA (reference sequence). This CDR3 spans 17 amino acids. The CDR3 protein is CSASLQEQGKFYYGYTF. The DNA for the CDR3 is TGCAGTGCTAGTTTGCAAGAACAGGGAAAATTTTACTATGGCTACACCTTC.

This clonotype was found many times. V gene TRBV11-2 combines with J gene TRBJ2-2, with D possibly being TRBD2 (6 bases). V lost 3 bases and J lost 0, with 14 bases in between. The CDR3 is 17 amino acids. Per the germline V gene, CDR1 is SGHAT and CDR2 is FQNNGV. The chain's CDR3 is CASSLGLTGANTGELFF. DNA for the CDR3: TGTGCCAGCAGCTTGGGCCTTACGGGGGCGAACACCGGGGAGCTGTTTTTT.

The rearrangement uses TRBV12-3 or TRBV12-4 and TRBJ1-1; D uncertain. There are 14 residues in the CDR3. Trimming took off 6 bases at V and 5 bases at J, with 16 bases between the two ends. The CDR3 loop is CASRFQSEGTEAFF. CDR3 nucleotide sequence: TGTGCCAGCAGGTTTCAGTCGGAAGGAACTGAAGCTTTCTTT.

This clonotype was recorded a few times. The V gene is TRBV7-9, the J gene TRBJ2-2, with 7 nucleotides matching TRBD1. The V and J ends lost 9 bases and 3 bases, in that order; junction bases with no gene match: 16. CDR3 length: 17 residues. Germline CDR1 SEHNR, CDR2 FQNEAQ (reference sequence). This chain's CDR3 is CASRNPKGAADTGELFF. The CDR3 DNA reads TGTGCCAGTCGCAATCCTAAGGGGGCAGCGGACACCGGGGAGCTGTTTTTT.